The sequence of this T cell receptor beta chain was determined in a study of CD8+ T cells in alopecia areata. Across the whole study: The authors scored treated patients' severity by affected scalp percentage.

The CDR3 totals 16 residues. Germline lookup yields CDR1 MNHEY and CDR2 SMNVEV (reference sequence). Trimming removed 8 bases from V and 0 bases from J, with 14 bases in between. This clone was observed many times. Its specificity is unknown. cDNA serving as the sequencing template came from extracted, reverse transcribed RNA. Profiling relied on immunoSEQ multiplex PCR, and the TCRdb table lists in-frame clones only, not all of them. The sample gives fewer than 150,000 clones, approximately 80% of which show up once; 20% to 30% is in the top ten. Points from the study as a whole: Resident alphabeta T cells of normal skin are also sequenced in scalp samples. Throughout tofacitinib, many expanded lesional clones continued to persist in scalp and blood.

Noted treatment: oral pan-JAK inhibitor, 5-10 mg twice daily. Source: CD8+ T cells sorted from blood, taken at week 4, from a patient treated with tofacitinib. This chain connects TRBV27 to TRBJ1-6; D gene ambiguous. The source of this sequence is a human donor with alopecia areata. CDR3 loop: CASGPVASSYNSPLHF. CDR3 in DNA: TGTGCCAGCGGACCTGTGGCGAGCTCCTATAATTCACCCCTCCACTTT.